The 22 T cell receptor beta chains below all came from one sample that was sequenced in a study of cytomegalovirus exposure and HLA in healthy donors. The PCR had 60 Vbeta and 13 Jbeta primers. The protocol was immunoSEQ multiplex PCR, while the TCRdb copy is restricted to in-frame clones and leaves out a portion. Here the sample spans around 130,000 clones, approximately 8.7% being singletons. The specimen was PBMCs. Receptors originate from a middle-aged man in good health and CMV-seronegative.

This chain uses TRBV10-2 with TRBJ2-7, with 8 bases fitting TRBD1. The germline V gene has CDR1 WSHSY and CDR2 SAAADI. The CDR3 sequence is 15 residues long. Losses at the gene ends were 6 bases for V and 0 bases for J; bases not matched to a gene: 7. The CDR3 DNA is TGCGCCAGCAGCCCCGGACAGGGCCTCTCCTACGAGCAGTACTTC. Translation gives CASSPGQGLSYEQYF.

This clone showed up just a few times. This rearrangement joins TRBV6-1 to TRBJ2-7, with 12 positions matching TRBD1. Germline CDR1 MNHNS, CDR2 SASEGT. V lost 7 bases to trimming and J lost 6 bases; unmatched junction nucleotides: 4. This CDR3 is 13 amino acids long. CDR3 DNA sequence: TGTGCCAGCAAGGGACAGGGGGCAGGCGAGCAGTACTTC. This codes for CASKGQGAGEQYF.

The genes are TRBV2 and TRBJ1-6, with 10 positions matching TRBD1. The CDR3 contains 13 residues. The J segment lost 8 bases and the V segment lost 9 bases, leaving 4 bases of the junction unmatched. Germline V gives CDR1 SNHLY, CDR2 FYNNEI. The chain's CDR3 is CASRDRGHSPLHF. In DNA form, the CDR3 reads TGTGCCAGTCGGGACAGGGGACATTCACCCCTCCACTTT.

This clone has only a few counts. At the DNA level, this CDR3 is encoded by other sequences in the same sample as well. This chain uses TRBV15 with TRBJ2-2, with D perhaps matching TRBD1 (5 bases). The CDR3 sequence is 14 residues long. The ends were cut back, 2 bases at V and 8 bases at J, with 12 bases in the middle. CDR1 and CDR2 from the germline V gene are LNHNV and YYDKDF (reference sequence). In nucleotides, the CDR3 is TGTGCCACCAGCAGACCTCAGGGTCCGGGGGAGCTGTTTTTT. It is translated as CATSRPQGPGELFF.

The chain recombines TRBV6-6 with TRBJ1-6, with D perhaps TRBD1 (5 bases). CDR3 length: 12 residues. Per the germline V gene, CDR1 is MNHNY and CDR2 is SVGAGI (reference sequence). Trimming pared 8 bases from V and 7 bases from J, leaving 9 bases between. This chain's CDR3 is CASRAGNSPLHF. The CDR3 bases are TGTGCCAGCCGGGCAGGGAATTCACCCCTCCACTTT.

The CDR3 sequence: CASNPGQALGYGYTF. The CDR3, as DNA: TGTGCCAGCAACCCTGGACAGGCCTTAGGGTATGGCTACACCTTC. The rearrangement joins TRBV6-1 to TRBJ1-2; 7 nucleotides agree with TRBD1. The V and J ends lost 7 bases and 5 bases, in that order; junction bases with no gene match: 13. CDR3 size: 15 residues. Germline-derived CDR1 and CDR2 are MNHNS and SASEGT.

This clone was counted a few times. CDR3 bases: TGTGCCTGGAACAGGAACACTGAAGCTTTCTTT. It specifies CAWNRNTEAFF. The J gene is TRBJ1-1, the V gene TRBV30; D not resolved. The CDR3 contains 11 residues. CDR1 and CDR2 (germline): GTSNPN, SVGIG (reference sequence). V lost 4 bases to trimming and J lost 1 base, with 4 bases between them.

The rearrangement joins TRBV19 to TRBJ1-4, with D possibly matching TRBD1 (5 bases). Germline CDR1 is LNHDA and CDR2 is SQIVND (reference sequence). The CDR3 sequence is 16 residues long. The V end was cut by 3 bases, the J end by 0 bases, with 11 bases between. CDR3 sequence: CASSIGGYATNEKLFF. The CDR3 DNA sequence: TGTGCCAGTAGTATCGGGGGATACGCAACTAATGAAAAACTGTTTTTT. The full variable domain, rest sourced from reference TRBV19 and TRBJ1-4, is DGGITQSPKYLFRKEGQNVTLSCEQNLNHDAMYWYRQDPGQGLRLIYYSQIVNDFQKGDIAEGYSVSREKKESFPLTVTSAQKNPTAFYLCASSIGGYATNEKLFFGSGTQLSVL.

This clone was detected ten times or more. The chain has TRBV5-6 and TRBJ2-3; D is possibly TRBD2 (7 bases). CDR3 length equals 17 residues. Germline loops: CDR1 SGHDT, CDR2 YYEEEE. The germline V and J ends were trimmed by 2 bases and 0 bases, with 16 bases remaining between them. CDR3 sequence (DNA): TGTGCCAGCAGCTTTAGTTATGGGGGGGCGAGCACAGATACGCAGTATTTT. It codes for CASSFSYGGASTDTQYF.

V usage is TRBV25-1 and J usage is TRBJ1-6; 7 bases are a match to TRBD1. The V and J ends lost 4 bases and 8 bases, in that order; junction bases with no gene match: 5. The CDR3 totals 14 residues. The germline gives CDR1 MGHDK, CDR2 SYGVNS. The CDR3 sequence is CASSVSGTDSPLHF. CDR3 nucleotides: TGTGCCAGCAGTGTATCCGGGACAGATTCACCCCTCCACTTT.

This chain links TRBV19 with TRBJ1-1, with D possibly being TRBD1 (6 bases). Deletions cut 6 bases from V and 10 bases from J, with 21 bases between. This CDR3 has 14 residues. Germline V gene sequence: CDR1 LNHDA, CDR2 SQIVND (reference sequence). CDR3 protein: CASRVGGPDHGAFF. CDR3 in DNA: TGTGCCAGTAGGGTAGGGGGTCCGGATCACGGAGCTTTCTTT. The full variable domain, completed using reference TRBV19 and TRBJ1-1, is DGGITQSPKYLFRKEGQNVTLSCEQNLNHDAMYWYRQDPGQGLRLIYYSQIVNDFQKGDIAEGYSVSREKKESFPLTVTSAQKNPTAFYLCASRVGGPDHGAFFGQGTRLTVV.

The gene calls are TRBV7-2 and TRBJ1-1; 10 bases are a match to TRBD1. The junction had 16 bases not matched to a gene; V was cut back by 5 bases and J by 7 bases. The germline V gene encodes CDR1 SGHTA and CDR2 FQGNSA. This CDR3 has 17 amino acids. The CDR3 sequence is CASSDRDRGFRRGEAFF. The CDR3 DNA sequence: TGTGCCAGCAGCGACCGGGACAGGGGTTTCAGGCGGGGTGAAGCTTTCTTT.

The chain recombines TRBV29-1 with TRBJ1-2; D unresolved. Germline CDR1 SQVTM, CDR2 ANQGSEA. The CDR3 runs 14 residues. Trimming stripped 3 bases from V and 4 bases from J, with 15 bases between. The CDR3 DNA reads TGCAGCGTTGACTCTCCAGGTCCCCTCTATGGCTACACCTTC. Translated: CSVDSPGPLYGYTF.

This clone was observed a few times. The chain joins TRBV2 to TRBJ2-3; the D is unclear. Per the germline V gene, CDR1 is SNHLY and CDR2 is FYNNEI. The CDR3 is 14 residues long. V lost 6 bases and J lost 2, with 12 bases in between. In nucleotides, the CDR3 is TGTGCCAGCAGCTCTTTAGTTTCCACAGATACGCAGTATTTT. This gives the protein CASSSLVSTDTQYF.

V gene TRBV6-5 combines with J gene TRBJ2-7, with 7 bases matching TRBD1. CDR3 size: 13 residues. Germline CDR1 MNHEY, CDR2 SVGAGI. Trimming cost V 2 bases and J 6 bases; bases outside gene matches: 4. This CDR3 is CASSYRGPGEQYF. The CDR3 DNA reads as TGTGCCAGCAGTTACAGGGGGCCAGGCGAGCAGTACTTC.

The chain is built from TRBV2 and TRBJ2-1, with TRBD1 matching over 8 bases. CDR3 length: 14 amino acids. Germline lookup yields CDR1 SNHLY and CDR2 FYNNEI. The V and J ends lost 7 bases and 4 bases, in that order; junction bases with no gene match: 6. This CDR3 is CASTVQGAYNEQFF. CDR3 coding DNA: TGTGCCAGCACGGTCCAGGGGGCTTACAATGAGCAGTTCTTC.

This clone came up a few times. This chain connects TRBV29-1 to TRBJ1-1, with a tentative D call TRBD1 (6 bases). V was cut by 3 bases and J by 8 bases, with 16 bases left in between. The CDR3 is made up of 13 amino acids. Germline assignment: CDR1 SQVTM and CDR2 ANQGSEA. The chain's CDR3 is CSVDKAGATEAFF. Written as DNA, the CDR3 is TGCAGCGTTGATAAGGCAGGGGCAACGGAAGCTTTCTTT.

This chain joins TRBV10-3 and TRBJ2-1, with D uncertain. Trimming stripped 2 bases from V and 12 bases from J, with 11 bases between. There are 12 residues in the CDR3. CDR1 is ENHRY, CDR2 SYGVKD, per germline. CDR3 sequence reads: CAISEGSVGQFF. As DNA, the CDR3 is TGTGCCATCAGTGAGGGCAGCGTGGGGCAGTTCTTC.

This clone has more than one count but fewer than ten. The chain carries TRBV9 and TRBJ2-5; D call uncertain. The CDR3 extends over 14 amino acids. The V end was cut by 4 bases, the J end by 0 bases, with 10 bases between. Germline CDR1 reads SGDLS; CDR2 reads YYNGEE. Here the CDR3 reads CASSPRTDQETQYF. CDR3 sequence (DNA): TGTGCCAGCAGCCCCCGAACAGACCAAGAGACCCAGTACTTC.

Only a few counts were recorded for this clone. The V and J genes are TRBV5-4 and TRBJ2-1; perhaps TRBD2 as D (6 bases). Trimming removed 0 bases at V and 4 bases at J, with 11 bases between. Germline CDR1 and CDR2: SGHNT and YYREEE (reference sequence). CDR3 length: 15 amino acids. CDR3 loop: CASSLGGVRYNEQFF. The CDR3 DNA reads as TGTGCCAGCAGCTTGGGCGGGGTTAGATACAATGAGCAGTTCTTC.

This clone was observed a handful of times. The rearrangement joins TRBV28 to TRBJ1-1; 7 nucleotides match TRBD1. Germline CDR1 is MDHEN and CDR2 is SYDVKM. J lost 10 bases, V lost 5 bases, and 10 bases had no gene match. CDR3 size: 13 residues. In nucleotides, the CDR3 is TGTGCCAGCAGTCCAAGACAGGGAGATAGAGCTTTCTTT. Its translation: CASSPRQGDRAFF.

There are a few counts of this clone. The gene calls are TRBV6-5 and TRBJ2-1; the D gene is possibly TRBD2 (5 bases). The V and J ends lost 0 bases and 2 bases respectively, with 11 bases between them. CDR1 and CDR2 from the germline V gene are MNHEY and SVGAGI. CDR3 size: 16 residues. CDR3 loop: CASSYSLLATYNEQFF. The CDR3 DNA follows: TGTGCCAGCAGTTACTCACTGCTAGCAACCTACAATGAGCAGTTCTTC.